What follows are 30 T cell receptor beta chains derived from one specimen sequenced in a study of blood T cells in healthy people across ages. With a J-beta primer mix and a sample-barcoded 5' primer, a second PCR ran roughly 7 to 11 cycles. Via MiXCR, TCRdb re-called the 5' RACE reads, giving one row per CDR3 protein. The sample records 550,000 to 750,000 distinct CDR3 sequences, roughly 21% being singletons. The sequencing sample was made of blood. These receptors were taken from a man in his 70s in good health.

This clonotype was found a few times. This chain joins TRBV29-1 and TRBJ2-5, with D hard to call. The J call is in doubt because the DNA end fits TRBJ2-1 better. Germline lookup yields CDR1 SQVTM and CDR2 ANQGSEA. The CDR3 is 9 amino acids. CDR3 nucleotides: TGCAGCGTTGACGAGGAGCAGTTCTTC. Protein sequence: CSVDEEQFF.

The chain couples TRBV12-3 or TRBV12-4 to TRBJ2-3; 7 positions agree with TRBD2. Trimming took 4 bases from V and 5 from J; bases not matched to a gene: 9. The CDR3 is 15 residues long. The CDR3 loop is CASSYLTSYVDTQYF. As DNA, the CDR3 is TGTGCCAGCAGTTACTTGACTAGCTACGTAGATACGCAGTATTTT.

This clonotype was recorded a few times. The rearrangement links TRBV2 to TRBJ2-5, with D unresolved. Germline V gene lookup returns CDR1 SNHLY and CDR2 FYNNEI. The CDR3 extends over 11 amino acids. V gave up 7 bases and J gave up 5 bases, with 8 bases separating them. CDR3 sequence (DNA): TGTGCCAGCACCCAGCAGGAGACCCAGTACTTC. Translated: CASTQQETQYF.

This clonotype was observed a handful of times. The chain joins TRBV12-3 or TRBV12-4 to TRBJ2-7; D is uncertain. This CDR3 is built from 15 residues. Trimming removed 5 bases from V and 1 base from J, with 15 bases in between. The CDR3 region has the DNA TGTGCCAGCAGTCCCCGACTCTTTGGTTCCTACGAGCAGTACTTC. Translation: CASSPRLFGSYEQYF.

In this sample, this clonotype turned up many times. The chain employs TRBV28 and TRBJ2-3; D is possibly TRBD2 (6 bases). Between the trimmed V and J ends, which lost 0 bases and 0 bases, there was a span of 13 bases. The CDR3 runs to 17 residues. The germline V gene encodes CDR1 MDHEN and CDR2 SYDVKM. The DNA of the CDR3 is TGTGCCAGCAGTTTATGGGGAGGACCGAAAAGCACAGATACGCAGTATTTT. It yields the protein CASSLWGGPKSTDTQYF.

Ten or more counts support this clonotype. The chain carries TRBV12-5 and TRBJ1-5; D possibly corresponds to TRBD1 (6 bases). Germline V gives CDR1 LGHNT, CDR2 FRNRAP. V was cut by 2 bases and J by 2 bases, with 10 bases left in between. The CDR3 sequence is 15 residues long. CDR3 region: CASGLTGYGNQPQHF. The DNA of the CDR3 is TGTGCTAGTGGTTTGACAGGGTACGGCAATCAGCCCCAGCATTTT.

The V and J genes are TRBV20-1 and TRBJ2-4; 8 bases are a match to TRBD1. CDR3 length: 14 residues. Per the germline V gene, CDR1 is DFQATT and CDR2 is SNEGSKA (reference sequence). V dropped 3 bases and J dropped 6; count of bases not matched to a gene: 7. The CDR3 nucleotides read TGCAGTGCTAGCCCGACAGGGGTAGGAAACATTCAGTACTTC. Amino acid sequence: CSASPTGVGNIQYF.

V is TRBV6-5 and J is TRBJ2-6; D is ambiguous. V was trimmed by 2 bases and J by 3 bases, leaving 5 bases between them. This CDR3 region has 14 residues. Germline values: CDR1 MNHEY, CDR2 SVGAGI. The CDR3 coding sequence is TGTGCCAGCAGTTACGGGGTTGGGGCCAACGTCCTGACTTTC. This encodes CASSYGVGANVLTF.

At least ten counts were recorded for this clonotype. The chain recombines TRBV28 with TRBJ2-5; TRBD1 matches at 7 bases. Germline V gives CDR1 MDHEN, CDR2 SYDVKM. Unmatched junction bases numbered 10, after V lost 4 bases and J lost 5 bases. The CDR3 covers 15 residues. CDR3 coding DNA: TGTGCCAGCAGTTCCGACAGGGATTTCAGGGAGACCCAGTACTTC. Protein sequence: CASSSDRDFRETQYF.

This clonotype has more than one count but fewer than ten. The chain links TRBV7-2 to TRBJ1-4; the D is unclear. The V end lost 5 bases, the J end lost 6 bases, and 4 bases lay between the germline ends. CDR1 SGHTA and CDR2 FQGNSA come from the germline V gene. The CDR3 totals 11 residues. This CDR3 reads CASSAHEKLFF. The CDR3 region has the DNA TGTGCCAGCAGCGCTCATGAAAAACTGTTTTTT.

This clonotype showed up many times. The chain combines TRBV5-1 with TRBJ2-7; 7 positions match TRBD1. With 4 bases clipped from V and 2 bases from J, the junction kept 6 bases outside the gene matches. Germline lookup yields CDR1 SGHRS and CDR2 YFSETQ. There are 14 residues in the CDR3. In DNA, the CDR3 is TGCGCCAGCAGCCGGTTAACAGGGGCCTACGAGCAGTACTTC. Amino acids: CASSRLTGAYEQYF.

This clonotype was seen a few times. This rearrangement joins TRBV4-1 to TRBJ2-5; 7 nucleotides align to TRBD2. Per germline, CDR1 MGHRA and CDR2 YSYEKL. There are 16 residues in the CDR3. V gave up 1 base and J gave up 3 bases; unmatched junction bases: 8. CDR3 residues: CASSQALGAGEETQYF. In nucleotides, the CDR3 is TGCGCCAGCAGCCAAGCCCTCGGGGCGGGAGAAGAGACCCAGTACTTC.

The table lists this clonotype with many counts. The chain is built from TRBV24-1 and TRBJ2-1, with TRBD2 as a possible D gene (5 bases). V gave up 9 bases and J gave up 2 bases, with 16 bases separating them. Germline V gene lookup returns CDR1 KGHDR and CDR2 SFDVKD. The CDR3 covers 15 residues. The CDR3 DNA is TGTGCCACCCGAGCTGGGAATAGCGCCTACAATGAGCAGTTCTTC. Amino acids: CATRAGNSAYNEQFF.

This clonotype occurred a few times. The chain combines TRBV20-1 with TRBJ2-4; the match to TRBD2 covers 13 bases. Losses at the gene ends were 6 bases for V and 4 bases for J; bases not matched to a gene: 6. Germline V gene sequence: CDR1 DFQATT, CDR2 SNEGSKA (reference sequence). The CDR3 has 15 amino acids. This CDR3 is CSAPGLAGAKNIQYF. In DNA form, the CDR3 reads TGCAGTGCCCCTGGACTAGCGGGAGCTAAAAACATTCAGTACTTC.

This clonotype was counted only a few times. CDR3 amino acids: CSVVGTGTTNEKLFF. In DNA, the CDR3 is TGCAGCGTTGTAGGGACAGGGACAACTAATGAAAAACTGTTTTTT. The chain uses TRBV29-1 and TRBJ1-4; 9 nucleotides match TRBD1. The J segment lost 0 bases and the V segment lost 4 bases, leaving 3 bases of the junction unmatched. CDR3 length: 15 residues. Germline V gives CDR1 SQVTM, CDR2 ANQGSEA.

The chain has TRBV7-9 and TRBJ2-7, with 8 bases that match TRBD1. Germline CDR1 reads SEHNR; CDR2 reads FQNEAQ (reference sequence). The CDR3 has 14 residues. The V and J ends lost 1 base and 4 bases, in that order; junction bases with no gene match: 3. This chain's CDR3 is CASSLGTGFYEQYF. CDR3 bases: TGTGCCAGCAGCTTAGGGACAGGGTTTTACGAGCAGTACTTC.

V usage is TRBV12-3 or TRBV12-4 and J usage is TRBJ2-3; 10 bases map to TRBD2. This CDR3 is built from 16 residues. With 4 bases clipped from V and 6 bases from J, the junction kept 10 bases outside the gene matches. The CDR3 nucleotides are TGTGCCAGCAGTTCTTCCTTAGCGGGAGGTTTGGATACGCAGTATTTT. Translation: CASSSSLAGGLDTQYF.

Here the CDR3 DNA reads TGTGCCAGCAGTTACCGGCGGACAGGTCTTGTGGAGACCCAGTACTTC. Translation: CASSYRRTGLVETQYF. The genes are TRBV6-2 or TRBV6-3 and TRBJ2-5; TRBD1 matches 7 bases. In germline, CDR1 is MNHEY, CDR2 SVGEGT. The CDR3 consists of 16 residues. With 2 bases clipped from V and 5 bases from J, the junction kept 11 bases outside the gene matches.

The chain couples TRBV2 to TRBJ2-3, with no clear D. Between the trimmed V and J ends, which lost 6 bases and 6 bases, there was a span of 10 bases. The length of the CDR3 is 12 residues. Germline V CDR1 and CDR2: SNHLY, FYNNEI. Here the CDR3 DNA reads TGTGCCAGCAGCTTCTTACGGGATACGCAGTATTTT. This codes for CASSFLRDTQYF. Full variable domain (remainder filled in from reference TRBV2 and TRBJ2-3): EPEVTQTPSHQVTQMGQEVILRCVPISNHLYFYWYRQILGQKVEFLVSFYNNEISEKSEIFDDQFSVERPDGSNFTLKIRSTKLEDSAMYFCASSFLRDTQYFGPGTRLTVL.

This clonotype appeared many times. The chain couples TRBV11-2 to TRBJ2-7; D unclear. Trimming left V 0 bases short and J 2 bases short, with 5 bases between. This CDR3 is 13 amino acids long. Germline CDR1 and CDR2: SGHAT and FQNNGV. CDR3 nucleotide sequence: TGTGCCAGCAGCTTAGAGTCCGCCTACGAGCAGTACTTC. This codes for CASSLESAYEQYF. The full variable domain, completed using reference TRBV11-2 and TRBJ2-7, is EAGVAQSPRYKIIEKRQSVAFWCNPISGHATLYWYQQILGQGPKLLIQFQNNGVVDDSQLPKDRFSAERLKGVDSTLKIQPAKLEDSAVYLCASSLESAYEQYFGPGTRLTVT.

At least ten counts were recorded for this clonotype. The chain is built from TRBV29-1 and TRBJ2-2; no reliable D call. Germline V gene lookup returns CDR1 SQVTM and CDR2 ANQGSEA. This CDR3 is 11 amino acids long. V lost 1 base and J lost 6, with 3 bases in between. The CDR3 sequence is CSVEVSGELFF. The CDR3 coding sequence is TGCAGCGTTGAAGTTTCCGGGGAGCTGTTTTTT.

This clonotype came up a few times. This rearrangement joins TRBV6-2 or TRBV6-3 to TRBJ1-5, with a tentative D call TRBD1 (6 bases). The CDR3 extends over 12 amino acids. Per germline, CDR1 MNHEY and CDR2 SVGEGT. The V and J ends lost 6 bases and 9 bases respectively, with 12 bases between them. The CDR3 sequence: CASRTGLRPQHF. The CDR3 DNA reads TGTGCCAGCAGGACAGGACTACGGCCCCAGCATTTT.

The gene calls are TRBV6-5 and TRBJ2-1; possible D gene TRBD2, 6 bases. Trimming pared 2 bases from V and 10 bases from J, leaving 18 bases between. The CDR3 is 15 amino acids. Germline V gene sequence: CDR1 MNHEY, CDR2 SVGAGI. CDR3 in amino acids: CASSYGPGEPREQFF. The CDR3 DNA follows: TGTGCCAGCAGTTACGGACCGGGAGAACCACGGGAGCAGTTCTTC.

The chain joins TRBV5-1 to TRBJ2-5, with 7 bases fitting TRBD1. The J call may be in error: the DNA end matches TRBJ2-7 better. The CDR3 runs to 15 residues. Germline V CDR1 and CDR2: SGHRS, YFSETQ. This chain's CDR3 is CASSLAGDSSYEQYF. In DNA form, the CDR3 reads TGCGCCAGCAGCTTGGCCGGGGACAGCTCCTACGAGCAGTACTTC.

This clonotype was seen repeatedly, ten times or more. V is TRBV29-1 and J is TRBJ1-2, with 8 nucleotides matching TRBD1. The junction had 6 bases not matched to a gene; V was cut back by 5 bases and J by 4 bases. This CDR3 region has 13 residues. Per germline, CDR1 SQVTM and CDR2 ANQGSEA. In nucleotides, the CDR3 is TGCAGCGTTTCTCAGGGGGCGGGCTATGGCTACACCTTC. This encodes CSVSQGAGYGYTF.

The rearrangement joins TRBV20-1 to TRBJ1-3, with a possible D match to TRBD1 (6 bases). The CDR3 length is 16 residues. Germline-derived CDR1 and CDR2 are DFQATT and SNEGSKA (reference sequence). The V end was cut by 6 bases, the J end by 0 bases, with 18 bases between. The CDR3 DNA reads TGCAGTGCCCCCCAAGCAGGGGCGATCTCTGGAAACACCATATATTTT. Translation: CSAPQAGAISGNTIYF.

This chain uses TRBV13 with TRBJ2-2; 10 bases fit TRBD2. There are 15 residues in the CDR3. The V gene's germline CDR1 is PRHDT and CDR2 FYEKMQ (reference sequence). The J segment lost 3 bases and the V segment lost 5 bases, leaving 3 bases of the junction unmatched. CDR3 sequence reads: CASSASGRYTGELFF. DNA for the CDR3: TGTGCCAGCAGCGCTAGCGGGAGATACACCGGGGAGCTGTTTTTT. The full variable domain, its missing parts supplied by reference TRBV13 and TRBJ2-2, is AAGVIQSPRHLIKEKRETATLKCYPIPRHDTVYWYQQGPGQDPQFLISFYEKMQSDKGSIPDRFSAQQFSDYHSELNMSSLELGDSALYFCASSASGRYTGELFFGEGSRLTVL.

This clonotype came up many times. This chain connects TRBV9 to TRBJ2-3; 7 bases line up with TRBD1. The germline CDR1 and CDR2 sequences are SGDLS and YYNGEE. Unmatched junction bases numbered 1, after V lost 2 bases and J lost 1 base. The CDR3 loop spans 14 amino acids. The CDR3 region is CASSVGTGTDTQYF. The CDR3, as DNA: TGTGCCAGCAGCGTGGGGACAGGCACAGATACGCAGTATTTT.

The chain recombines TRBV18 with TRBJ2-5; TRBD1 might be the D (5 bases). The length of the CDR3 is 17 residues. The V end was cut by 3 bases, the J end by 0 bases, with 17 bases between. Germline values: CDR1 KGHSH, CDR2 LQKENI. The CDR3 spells CASSPPPDTTYQETQYF. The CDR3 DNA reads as TGTGCCAGCTCACCTCCCCCGGACACAACGTACCAAGAGACCCAGTACTTC.

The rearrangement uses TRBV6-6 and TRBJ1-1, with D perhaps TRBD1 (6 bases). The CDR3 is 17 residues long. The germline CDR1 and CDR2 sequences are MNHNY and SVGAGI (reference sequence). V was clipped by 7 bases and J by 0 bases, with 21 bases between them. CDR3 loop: CASNSGGQRDMNTEAFF. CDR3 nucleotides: TGTGCCAGCAATTCGGGGGGGCAACGAGACATGAACACTGAAGCTTTCTTT.